The 23 T cell receptor beta chains below all came from one sample that was sequenced in a study of CD8 T cells in ankylosing spondylitis. TCRdb passed the 5' RACE reads through MiXCR, listing each CDR3 protein once. The repertoire holds tens of thousands of distinct CDR3 sequences, approximately 30% seen once, with approximately 59% in the top ten. Sequenced input: blood, either unsorted or a sorted T cell fraction (not recorded which). The receptors shown here come from a male donor with ankylosing spondylitis or in good health (not recorded which).

A few counts support this clonotype. J is TRBJ2-1 and V is TRBV7-9, with unresolved D. CDR3 length: 14 amino acids. V was cut by 1 base and J by 3 bases, with 7 bases left in between. Per germline, CDR1 SEHNR and CDR2 FQNEAQ (reference sequence). The chain's CDR3 is CASSLVLGYNEQFF. In nucleotides, the CDR3 is TGTGCCAGCAGCTTAGTTTTAGGCTACAATGAGCAGTTCTTC.

J is TRBJ2-1 and V is TRBV20-1; D assignment may be TRBD1 or TRBD2 (5 bases each). The V end was cut by 5 bases, the J end by 5 bases, with 13 bases between. CDR3 length: 13 amino acids. Germline assignment: CDR1 DFQATT and CDR2 SNEGSKA (reference sequence). DNA for the CDR3: TGCAGTGCTCGGGGCGCAGGGCACAATGAGCAGTTCTTC. It is translated as CSARGAGHNEQFF.

V and J are TRBV19 and TRBJ2-3; 7 bases are a match to TRBD1. CDR1 LNHDA and CDR2 SQIVND come from the germline V gene (reference sequence). V shed 1 base and J 0 bases; nucleotides not matched to a gene: 1. CDR3 length: 15 amino acids. This CDR3 is CASSIGDRSTDTQYF. Here the CDR3 DNA reads TGTGCCAGTAGTATAGGGGACAGAAGCACAGATACGCAGTATTTT.

V gene TRBV4-2 combines with J gene TRBJ2-2; D is ambiguous. Germline V gene sequence: CDR1 LGHNA, CDR2 YNFKEQ. The CDR3 totals 16 residues. Trimming pared 0 bases from V and 4 bases from J, leaving 12 bases between. CDR3 bases: TGTGCCAGCAGCCAAGACGGCCCGGCTCTCACCGGGGAGCTGTTTTTT. Its translation: CASSQDGPALTGELFF.

The V call is TRBV27, the J call TRBJ2-3; no firm D call. Trimming left V 2 bases short and J 0 bases short, with 15 bases between. The germline gives CDR1 MNHEY, CDR2 SMNVEV (reference sequence). This CDR3 contains 17 residues. CDR3 residues: CASSLGPWQLSTDTQYF. The CDR3 coding sequence is TGTGCCAGCAGTTTAGGGCCCTGGCAGCTTAGCACAGATACGCAGTATTTT.

CDR3 loop: CASSLNRQASGNTIYF. For the CDR3, the DNA is TGTGCCAGCAGCCTCAATCGACAGGCCTCTGGAAACACCATATATTTT. J is TRBJ1-3 and V is TRBV6-1; maybe TRBD1 (6 bases). The V end lost 6 bases, the J end lost 0 bases, and 15 bases lay between the germline ends. The CDR3 covers 16 residues. The germline gives CDR1 MNHNS, CDR2 SASEGT.

The table lists this clonotype with a few counts. The gene calls are TRBV19 and TRBJ2-1, with a possible D match to TRBD1 (5 bases). CDR1 is LNHDA and CDR2 is SQIVND in the germline V gene (reference sequence). CDR3 length: 15 residues. Trimming removed 3 bases at V and 4 bases at J, with 13 bases between. In DNA form, the CDR3 reads TGTGCCAGTAGTATCGGGCAGGGATTATACAATGAGCAGTTCTTC. Protein: CASSIGQGLYNEQFF.

V and J are TRBV6-2 or TRBV6-3 and TRBJ2-1, with 14 bases matching TRBD2. The V and J ends lost 2 bases and 8 bases, in that order; junction bases with no gene match: 8. In germline, CDR1 is MNHEY, CDR2 SVGEGT. CDR3 length equals 17 residues. CDR3 sequence (DNA): TGTGCCAGCAGTTACCCCGGACTAGCGGGGGGTCTGGATGAGCAGTTCTTC. Its protein product is CASSYPGLAGGLDEQFF.

This clonotype was detected a few times. The chain is built from TRBV14 and TRBJ2-1, with D tentatively TRBD2 (5 bases). V lost 0 bases to trimming and J lost 16 bases, with 16 bases between them. Germline loops: CDR1 SGHDN, CDR2 FVKESK. This CDR3 contains 13 residues. CDR3 sequence (DNA): TGTGCCAGCAGCCAAGATGAAGGGAGAGAGAGTTTCTTC. This encodes CASSQDEGRESFF.

Here the CDR3 DNA reads TGTGCCAGCAGCGCACAGGGAAGAGTGTCTGAAGCTTTCTTT. Protein sequence: CASSAQGRVSEAFF. The rearrangement uses TRBV7-9 and TRBJ1-1; TRBD1 is a possible D gene (6 bases). From germline, CDR1 is SEHNR and CDR2 FQNEAQ (reference sequence). Between the trimmed V and J ends, which lost 5 bases and 6 bases, there was a span of 16 bases. The CDR3 runs to 14 residues.

This clonotype has just a few counts. The chain is built from TRBV6-5 and TRBJ2-1, with D hard to call. CDR1 and CDR2 from the germline V gene are MNHEY and SVGAGI. The CDR3 length is 12 residues. The V end was cut by 2 bases, the J end by 9 bases, with 8 bases between. The CDR3 DNA sequence: TGTGCCAGCAGTTACAGTTTTGGTGAGCAGTTCTTC. As protein: CASSYSFGEQFF.

This clonotype appeared a few times. The chain carries TRBV5-1 and TRBJ2-3, with 8 bases fitting TRBD1. The V gene's germline CDR1 is SGHRS and CDR2 YFSETQ. The CDR3 runs to 15 residues. With 3 bases clipped from V and 4 bases from J, the junction kept 7 bases outside the gene matches. As DNA, the CDR3 is TGCGCCAGCAGCTGGCGGACAGGGAGTTCAGATACGCAGTATTTT. Its translation is CASSWRTGSSDTQYF. Filled out from reference TRBV5-1 and TRBJ2-3, the complete variable domain reads KAGVTQTPRYLIKTRGQQVTLSCSPISGHRSVSWYQQTPGQGLQFLFEYFSETQRNKGNFPGRFSGRQFSNSRSEMNVSTLELGDSALYLCASSWRTGSSDTQYFGPGTRLTVL.

The chain joins TRBV12-3 or TRBV12-4 to TRBJ1-2, with TRBD1 matching 10 bases. V shed 5 bases and J 7 bases; nucleotides not matched to a gene: 7. This CDR3 contains 14 residues. This CDR3 reads CASSADRGYFGYTF. Here the CDR3 DNA reads TGTGCCAGCAGTGCGGACAGGGGGTATTTTGGCTACACCTTC.

The V and J genes are TRBV20-1 and TRBJ2-3; tentative D call: TRBD2 (5 bases). There are 15 residues in the CDR3. V shed 3 bases and J shed 0 bases, with 13 bases lying between them. Per the germline V gene, CDR1 is DFQATT and CDR2 is SNEGSKA (reference sequence). CDR3: CSASHSAPSTDTQYF. The CDR3 DNA follows: TGCAGTGCTAGTCATAGCGCCCCTAGCACAGATACGCAGTATTTT.

The rearrangement joins TRBV6-5 to TRBJ1-4; TRBD1 matches 9 bases. The V gene's germline CDR1 is MNHEY and CDR2 SVGAGI. The CDR3 contains 17 residues. Losses at the gene ends were 0 bases for V and 7 bases for J; bases not matched to a gene: 9. The CDR3 DNA sequence: TGTGCCAGCAGTTACTCTCGGGCGGGACAGGGCTCTGAAAAACTGTTTTTT. Translated, it gives CASSYSRAGQGSEKLFF.

This clonotype was seen a handful of times. The chain employs TRBV29-1 and TRBJ2-5; D uncertain. CDR3 length equals 13 residues. Germline lookup yields CDR1 SQVTM and CDR2 ANQGSEA. Trimming removed 5 bases at V and 1 base at J, with 11 bases between. The CDR3 protein is CSVFLQGQETQYF. The DNA for the CDR3 is TGCAGCGTTTTTCTCCAAGGCCAAGAGACCCAGTACTTC.

This CDR3 reads CSARDWGQGNGELFF. The CDR3 DNA reads TGCAGTGCTAGAGATTGGGGACAGGGTAACGGGGAGCTGTTTTTT. V and J are TRBV20-1 and TRBJ2-2, with 9 positions matching TRBD1. The CDR3 runs 15 residues. Germline V CDR1 and CDR2: DFQATT, SNEGSKA (reference sequence). With V trimmed by 0 bases and J by 7 bases, 6 bases remained unmatched.

The chain links TRBV5-1 to TRBJ1-4; D remains ambiguous. The V gene lost 0 bases and the J gene lost 0 bases, with 12 bases spanning the gap. This CDR3 is built from 17 residues. CDR1 and CDR2 from the germline V gene are SGHRS and YFSETQ. The CDR3 DNA sequence: TGCGCCAGCAGCTTGGGGGTCATACCTGCAACTAATGAAAAACTGTTTTTT. Encoded protein: CASSLGVIPATNEKLFF. The full variable domain, with the rest looked up from reference TRBV5-1 and TRBJ1-4, is KAGVTQTPRYLIKTRGQQVTLSCSPISGHRSVSWYQQTPGQGLQFLFEYFSETQRNKGNFPGRFSGRQFSNSRSEMNVSTLELGDSALYLCASSLGVIPATNEKLFFGSGTQLSVL.

The CDR3, as DNA: TGTGCCAGCAGCTTGGAAAGAGTCTCTGGCTACACCTTC. This encodes CASSLERVSGYTF. The chain combines TRBV7-9 with TRBJ1-2; D is ambiguous. V lost 3 bases and J 7 bases, leaving 12 bases between the germline ends. CDR1 and CDR2 from the germline V gene are SEHNR and FQNEAQ (reference sequence). CDR3 length equals 13 residues.

The rearrangement links TRBV25-1 to TRBJ1-6, with 7 nucleotides matching TRBD1. Trimming at V came to 6 bases and at J to 10 bases, leaving 9 bases not matched to a gene. Germline V gene sequence: CDR1 MGHDK, CDR2 SYGVNS. This CDR3 is built from 14 residues. The CDR3 spells CASRQTGFDSPLHF. In DNA, the CDR3 is TGTGCCAGCAGGCAGACAGGGTTCGACTCACCCCTCCACTTT. The complete variable domain, with remaining parts taken from reference TRBV25-1 and TRBJ1-6, reads EADIYQTPRYLVIGTGKKITLECSQTMGHDKMYWYQQDPGMELHLIHYSYGVNSTEKGDLSSESTVSRIRTEHFPLTLESARPSHTSQYLCASRQTGFDSPLHFGNGTRLTVT.

The chain is built from TRBV20-1 and TRBJ2-5; TRBD1 agrees at 8 bases. Germline CDR1 and CDR2: DFQATT and SNEGSKA (reference sequence). Trimming took 3 bases from V and 7 from J; bases not matched to a gene: 7. The CDR3 runs to 13 residues. CDR3 nucleotide sequence: TGCAGTGCTAGGGGACAGGAAGGGGCGACCCAGTACTTC. The encoded protein is CSARGQEGATQYF.

This rearrangement joins TRBV5-1 to TRBJ2-7, with TRBD1 matching over 9 bases. Trimming at V came to 4 bases and at J to 6 bases, leaving 11 bases not matched to a gene. The V gene's germline CDR1 is SGHRS and CDR2 YFSETQ. The CDR3 is 15 amino acids. The CDR3 protein is CASSGNSGQGSEQYF. The CDR3 DNA is TGCGCCAGCAGCGGAAACTCGGGACAGGGTTCCGAGCAGTACTTC.

This clonotype was counted between two and nine times. CDR3 loop: CASSSLTGRTGELFF. For the CDR3, the DNA is TGTGCCAGCAGCTCACTGACAGGGCGCACCGGGGAGCTGTTTTTT. The chain joins TRBV7-3 to TRBJ2-2, with 7 bases matching TRBD1. V was clipped by 4 bases and J by 4 bases; unmatched bases: 6. CDR1 is SGHTA, CDR2 FQGTGA, per germline. CDR3 length: 15 residues.